Shown below are 25 T cell receptor beta chains from a single sample sequenced in a study of PD-1 blockade in classical Hodgkin lymphoma. Time point in this sample: cycle 4 day 1 (C4D1), after 5 to 7 weeks of nivolumab. Each patient's relapse followed autologous stem cell transplantation, and brentuximab vedotin exposure varied. Some clones are missing from TCRdb's copy, which holds only in-frame ones; the method was immunoSEQ multiplex PCR. Here the sample spans about 32,000 clones, 81% being singletons. The sequenced sample was peripheral blood mononuclear cells (PBMCs), obtained before the fourth cycle of nivolumab. The source of these receptors is a human donor with classical Hodgkin lymphoma.

The gene calls are TRBV9 and TRBJ2-3, with D possibly matching TRBD2 (6 bases). The V gene lost 0 bases and the J gene lost 11 bases, with 19 bases spanning the gap. The CDR3 covers 15 residues. CDR1 and CDR2 (germline): SGDLS, YYNGEE. CDR3 residues: CASSVGLDLPRKQYF. In DNA, the CDR3 is TGTGCCAGCAGCGTAGGACTAGATCTTCCGAGAAAGCAGTATTTT.

The rearrangement joins TRBV6-1 to TRBJ2-2; D might be TRBD1 (6 bases). The V and J ends lost 5 bases and 5 bases respectively, with 9 bases between them. The germline gives CDR1 MNHNS, CDR2 SASEGT. The CDR3 spans 13 residues. Written as DNA, the CDR3 is TGTGCCAGCAGTACAGGGCGAACCGGGGAGCTGTTTTTT. This translates into CASSTGRTGELFF.

The V and J genes are TRBV6-1 and TRBJ1-2, with D possibly being TRBD1 (5 bases). V dropped 9 bases and J dropped 4 bases, with 15 bases sitting between them. Germline CDR1 and CDR2: MNHNS and SASEGT. The CDR3 contains 13 residues. The CDR3 nucleotides are TGTGCCAGTCGACGGGGGGGAACCTATGGCTACACCTTC. Translation gives CASRRGGTYGYTF.

This clone was detected once. This rearrangement joins TRBV30 to TRBJ1-1; D may be TRBD1 (6 bases). V shed 4 bases and J shed 4 bases, with 13 bases lying between them. This CDR3 contains 13 residues. CDR1 and CDR2 (germline): GTSNPN, SVGIG (reference sequence). CDR3 DNA: TGTGCCTGGAACAGGGATGTGGGCACTGAAGCTTTCTTT. Amino acid sequence: CAWNRDVGTEAFF.

The rearrangement links TRBV10-2 to TRBJ2-5; 12 nucleotides line up with TRBD2. The CDR3 totals 16 residues. Unmatched junction bases numbered 12, after V lost 8 bases and J lost 5 bases. Germline V lookup: CDR1 WSHSY, CDR2 SAAADI. The CDR3 nucleotides are TGCGCCAGCCGACGAGGACTAGCGGGGCGGGATGAGACCCAGTACTTC. It encodes CASRRGLAGRDETQYF.

This chain joins TRBV7-2 and TRBJ1-3; TRBD1 might be the D (5 bases). This CDR3 comprises 14 residues. Looked up from germline, CDR1 is SGHTA and CDR2 is FQGNSA. V gave up 1 base and J gave up 3 bases, with 7 bases separating them. The DNA of the CDR3 is TGTGCCAGCAGCTTAGAAGGGGATGGAAACACCATATATTTT. As protein: CASSLEGDGNTIYF.

J is TRBJ2-1 and V is TRBV4-2; TRBD1 aligns across 10 bases. This CDR3 region has 16 residues. V shed 0 bases and J 10 bases; nucleotides not matched to a gene: 9. Germline V gene sequence: CDR1 LGHNA, CDR2 YNFKEQ. The CDR3 bases are TGTGCCAGCAGCCAAGATCTGGGGACAGGGGCATTCGAGCAGTTCTTC. Its protein is CASSQDLGTGAFEQFF.

In this sample, this clone turned up once. The V and J genes are TRBV27 and TRBJ2-7, with D possibly TRBD1 on 6 matching bases. Germline CDR1 reads MNHEY; CDR2 reads SMNVEV (reference sequence). V gave up 5 bases and J gave up 5 bases, with 13 bases separating them. This CDR3 is 13 amino acids long. CDR3 coding DNA: TGTGCCAGCAGTACGCAACAGGGAAACGAGCAGTACGTC. The encoded protein is CASSTQQGNEQYV.

Comment on this clone: The junction does not match germline at one end; this may be a read error. The rearrangement joins TRBV5-6 to TRBJ2-4, with 12 bases that match TRBD1. Germline CDR1 reads SGHDT; CDR2 reads YYEEEE. CDR3 length equals 14 residues. DNA of the CDR3: TGTGCCAGCAGCCTACCGGGACAGGGGGCGCAAAAAGACTTC. Translation gives CASSLPGQGAQKDF.

The chain employs TRBV6-5 and TRBJ1-5; no reliable D call. Germline CDR1 MNHEY, CDR2 SVGAGI. The ends were cut back, 6 bases at V and 0 bases at J, with 12 bases in the middle. The CDR3 spans 15 residues. This CDR3 is CASRDLEFSNQPQHF. In DNA form, the CDR3 reads TGTGCCAGCAGGGACTTGGAGTTTAGCAATCAGCCCCAGCATTTT.

In its sample, this clone is medium-sized. The chain links TRBV10-3 to TRBJ1-5, with TRBD1 matching over 7 bases. Germline-derived CDR1 and CDR2 are ENHRY and SYGVKD. There are 14 residues in the CDR3. V gave up 8 bases and J gave up 5 bases; unmatched junction bases: 9. CDR3 sequence (DNA): TGTGCCATCTGGACGGGACAGCTTCATCAGCCCCAGCATTTT. It is translated as CAIWTGQLHQPQHF.

This clone was seen a few times. The chain combines TRBV30 with TRBJ1-5; D is unresolved. V was pared by 1 base and J by 6 bases, with 10 bases between. This CDR3 has 13 residues. Germline V gene data show CDR1 as GTSNPN and CDR2 as SVGIG (reference sequence). As DNA, the CDR3 is TGTGCCTGGAGTGGGCAGGCACCTCAGCCCCAGCATTTT. Encoded protein: CAWSGQAPQPQHF.

The V gene is TRBV7-8, the J gene TRBJ1-5, with a tentative D call TRBD1 (5 bases). V was trimmed by 7 bases and J by 4 bases, leaving 14 bases between them. The CDR3 has 14 amino acids. Germline lookup yields CDR1 SGHVS and CDR2 FQNEAQ. As DNA, the CDR3 is TGTGCCAGCACTCTTGACAGAGGGAATCAGCCCCAGCATTTT. Amino acids: CASTLDRGNQPQHF.

This clone has only one observation. The gene calls are TRBV4-3 and TRBJ2-2; D may be TRBD2 (5 bases). Trimming took 1 base from V and 11 from J, leaving 17 bases between them. The CDR3 length is 15 residues. Per the germline V gene, CDR1 is LGHNA and CDR2 is YSLEER. The CDR3 reads CASSQGGGPPVELFF. CDR3 in DNA: TGCGCCAGCAGCCAAGGAGGAGGACCACCGGTAGAGCTGTTTTTT.

This clone was recorded a few times. This chain joins TRBV7-2 and TRBJ1-6, with D maybe TRBD1 (5 bases). The germline CDR1 and CDR2 sequences are SGHTA and FQGNSA. The ends were cut back, 9 bases at V and 7 bases at J, with 19 bases in the middle. The CDR3 is made up of 15 amino acids. The CDR3 bases are TGTGCCAGTGCTACCCTAGGGGTGCGCAATTCACCCCTCCACTTT. Translating gives CASATLGVRNSPLHF.

V usage is TRBV10-3 and J usage is TRBJ1-2; D not resolved. This CDR3 is built from 16 residues. Deletions cut 4 bases from V and 4 bases from J, with 19 bases between. Per the germline V gene, CDR1 is ENHRY and CDR2 is SYGVKD. CDR3 sequence (DNA): TGTGCCATCAGTGGTAAAGGACGGAGTAAAACCTATGGCTACACCTTC. Amino acids: CAISGKGRSKTYGYTF.

This chain joins TRBV28 and TRBJ1-2; D is unresolved. CDR1 MDHEN and CDR2 SYDVKM come from the germline V gene. V was trimmed by 3 bases and J by 4 bases, leaving 9 bases between them. There are 13 residues in the CDR3. CDR3 region: CASSFRGIYGYTF. CDR3 bases: TGTGCCAGCAGTTTCAGAGGGATCTATGGCTACACCTTC.

This chain joins TRBV5-1 and TRBJ2-5; no reliable D call. V was cut by 0 bases and J by 2 bases, with 8 bases left in between. Germline loops: CDR1 SGHRS, CDR2 YFSETQ. CDR3 size: 14 residues. Here the CDR3 DNA reads TGCGCCAGCAGCTTGGCTGTCTCTCAAGAGACCCAGTACTTC. Its translation is CASSLAVSQETQYF.

The chain has TRBV28 and TRBJ1-2; D ambiguous. CDR1 and CDR2 from the germline V gene are MDHEN and SYDVKM. V was clipped by 4 bases and J by 0 bases, with 9 bases between them. The CDR3 extends over 14 amino acids. DNA of the CDR3: TGTGCCAGCAGTTCAGGCACCGCTAACTATGGCTACACCTTC. Translating it yields CASSSGTANYGYTF.

This clone was counted only a few times. V and J are TRBV7-9 and TRBJ2-7, with D possibly matching TRBD2 (5 bases). The V end was cut by 1 base, the J end by 7 bases, with 11 bases between. The CDR3 runs to 13 residues. Germline CDR1 reads SEHNR; CDR2 reads FQNEAQ (reference sequence). The DNA of the CDR3 is TGTGCCAGCAGCTTAGGAGCAGGCGGGGAGCAGTACGTC. It specifies CASSLGAGGEQYV.

The gene calls are TRBV7-8 and TRBJ2-1; perhaps TRBD2 as D (6 bases). This CDR3 comprises 15 residues. Trimming removed 5 bases at V and 3 bases at J, with 14 bases between. CDR1 SGHVS and CDR2 FQNEAQ come from the germline V gene. CDR3 sequence: CASSDTGTGYNEQFF. DNA for the CDR3: TGTGCCAGCAGCGATACCGGGACTGGCTACAATGAGCAGTTCTTC.

J is TRBJ2-5 and V is TRBV7-2, with 8 bases identical to TRBD1. The CDR3 extends over 15 amino acids. Germline V gene data show CDR1 as SGHTA and CDR2 as FQGNSA. V lost 0 bases, J lost 5 bases, and 5 bases stayed unmatched. CDR3 protein: CASSLARTGRETQYF. DNA for the CDR3: TGTGCCAGCAGCTTAGCGAGGACAGGGAGGGAGACCCAGTACTTC.

The chain uses TRBV6-1 and TRBJ2-7; D not resolved. V was cut by 8 bases and J by 3 bases, with 14 bases left in between. Per germline, CDR1 MNHNS and CDR2 SASEGT. The CDR3 extends over 13 amino acids. DNA of the CDR3: TGTGCCAGCTCCACCCTCCCGGGCTACGAGCAGTACTTC. Translation: CASSTLPGYEQYF.

This chain uses TRBV6-6 with TRBJ2-7; D gene ambiguous. The V end lost 4 bases, the J end lost 0 bases, and 4 bases lay between the germline ends. CDR3 length: 12 amino acids. CDR1 and CDR2 from the germline V gene are MNHNY and SVGAGI (reference sequence). In nucleotides, the CDR3 is TGTGCCAGCAGTTCGGCCTCCTACGAGCAGTACTTC. Translating it yields CASSSASYEQYF.

The genes are TRBV19 and TRBJ1-4; 7 bases are shared with TRBD1. J lost 8 bases, V lost 9 bases, and 12 bases had no gene match. Germline V gives CDR1 LNHDA, CDR2 SQIVND (reference sequence). This CDR3 is 14 amino acids long. The CDR3 reads CASAKWDRGEKLFF. The CDR3 region has the DNA TGTGCCAGCGCCAAGTGGGACAGAGGAGAAAAACTGTTTTTT. The full variable domain, completed using reference TRBV19 and TRBJ1-4, is DGGITQSPKYLFRKEGQNVTLSCEQNLNHDAMYWYRQDPGQGLRLIYYSQIVNDFQKGDIAEGYSVSREKKESFPLTVTSAQKNPTAFYLCASAKWDRGEKLFFGSGTQLSVL.